This T cell receptor beta chain originates from a study of early T cells in non-severe SARS-CoV-2 infection. At the level of the study: The chains were unpaired, and the sequenced material was bulk RNA from unsorted whole blood.

This clonotype was counted many times. TCRdb redid the calling of the 5' RACE reads with MiXCR, one entry per CDR3 protein. The sample shows 70,000 or so distinct CDR3 sequences, approximately 11% of them seen only once. The germline CDR1 and CDR2 sequences are MDHEN and SYDVKM. The CDR3 consists of 12 residues. V was clipped by 4 bases and J by 7 bases, with 5 bases between them. The receptor comes from an adult who was a healthcare worker with PCR-confirmed SARS-CoV-2 infection or an uninfected control (not recorded which). The chain joins TRBV28 to TRBJ1-6; D not resolved. Sequenced material: whole blood. The CDR3 nucleotides are TGTGCCAGCAGTTACACGAATTCACCCCTCCACTTT. Translation gives CASSYTNSPLHF. Full variable domain (missing parts from reference TRBV28 and TRBJ1-6): DVKVTQSSRYLVKRTGEKVFLECVQDMDHENMFWYRQDPGLGLRLIYFSYDVKMKEKGDIPEGYSVSREKKERFSLILESASTNQTSMYLCASSYTNSPLHFGNGTRLTVT.